The following is a T cell receptor beta chain sequence with its context. The data originate from a study of shared clonotypes between healthy human individuals. Per germline, CDR1 LGHNA and CDR2 YNFKEQ. The V end was cut by 3 bases, the J end by 2 bases, with 11 bases between. The CDR3 runs 16 residues. The investigators split CD4+ cells into a CD45RA+ naive subset and a CD45RA-negative memory subset. Original handling: Filtering differed since immunoSEQ provided only junctions, with no quality scores. Profiling relied on immunoSEQ multiplex PCR, and the TCRdb table lists in-frame clones only, not all of them. V, J and clone size were drawn from that table, and D and trimming were deduced from the DNA. The table shows around 2.5 million clones, with 93% occurring only once.

The TCR sequence derives from a man younger than 35 in good health. Some clones in this sample may be carry-over from other donors' samples. The sequenced sample consisted of naive CD4+ T cells from PBMCs. The subset: CD45RA+ positively selected. The chain joins TRBV4-2 to TRBJ2-6; D is perhaps TRBD2 (6 bases). The CDR3 loop reads CASSQLRGTGANVLTF. The CDR3 DNA is TGTGCCAGCAGCCAGCTCCGGGGGACTGGGGCCAACGTCCTGACTTTC.